This T cell receptor beta chain is from a study of T cells in Graves' hyperthyroidism and ophthalmopathy. Findings of the study overall: Most thyroid clonotypes that were expanded above 0.001 also turned up in blood.

V was pared by 5 bases and J by 2 bases, with 6 bases of the junction left unmatched. Germline assignment: CDR1 DFQATT and CDR2 SNEGSKA (reference sequence). The CDR3 runs to 15 residues. Concerning this clonotype: Its antigen is currently unknown.

Participants, patients aged 18 to 65, had newly diagnosed hyperthyroidism with a duration under 2 months. Reasons for excluding patients were uncontrolled infection, other autoimmune disease, pregnancy or lactation. Together with thyroid ultrasound, orbital computed tomography, serum thyroxine and TRAb, clinical symptoms were used for diagnoses. Using RNA transcripts as the source, TCR beta CDR3 regions were amplified. The HTBI primer set served for first-round RT-PCR of the TCR CDR3. One entry per CDR3 protein, called by TCRdb with MiXCR from the multiplex PCR reads. The sample includes a few hundred thousand distinct CDR3 sequences, 15% to 18% of them seen just once.

V usage is TRBV20-1 and J usage is TRBJ2-7; 13 nucleotides agree with TRBD2. The sample comprised blood. The TCR was taken from a woman between 18 and 30 years old with Graves' hyperthyroidism that later progressed to Graves' ophthalmopathy. DNA of the CDR3: TGCAGTGCTCGACTAGCGGGAGGTCCCACCTACGAGCAGTACTTC. Translating it yields CSARLAGGPTYEQYF.